This T cell receptor (beta chain) was found in a study of blood T cells in healthy people across ages. In germline, CDR1 is SEHNR, CDR2 FQNEAQ (reference sequence). The length of the CDR3 is 14 residues. Trimming removed 2 bases at V and 3 bases at J, with 10 bases between. Study-level results: Significant beta diversity loss was already apparent by age approximately 40, declining roughly linearly.

Using a J-beta primer mix together with a sample-barcoded 5' primer, a second PCR was run for about 6 to 11 cycles. One entry per CDR3 protein, called by TCRdb with MiXCR from the 5' RACE reads. The table has around 1.1 million distinct CDR3 sequences, 30% to 40% seen once; the top ten hold less than 15%. For this clonotype: Its cognate antigen is unknown.

This sequence originates from a man aged 18-30 years in good health. The chain carries TRBV7-9 and TRBJ1-2; D is possibly TRBD1 (6 bases). The sequencing input was blood. The CDR3 region has the DNA TGTGCCAGCAGCTTAAGCGACAGGCACTATGGCTACACCTTC. Protein product: CASSLSDRHYGYTF.